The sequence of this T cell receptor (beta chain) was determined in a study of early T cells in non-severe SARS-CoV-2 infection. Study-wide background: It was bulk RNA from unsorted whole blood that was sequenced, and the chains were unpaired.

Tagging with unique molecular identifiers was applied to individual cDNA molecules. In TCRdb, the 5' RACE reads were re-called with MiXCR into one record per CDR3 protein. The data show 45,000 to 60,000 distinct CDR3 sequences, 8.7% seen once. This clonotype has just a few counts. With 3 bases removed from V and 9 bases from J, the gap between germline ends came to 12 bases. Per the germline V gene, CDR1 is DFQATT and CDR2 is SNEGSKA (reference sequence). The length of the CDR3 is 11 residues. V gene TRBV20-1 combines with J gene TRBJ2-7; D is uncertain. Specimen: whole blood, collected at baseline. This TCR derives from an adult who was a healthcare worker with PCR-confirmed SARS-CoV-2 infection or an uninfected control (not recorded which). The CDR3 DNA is TGCAGTGCTAGGGCGGACGTGGGGCAGTACTTC. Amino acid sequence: CSARADVGQYF.